Below are 5 T cell receptor beta chains sequenced from a single sample in a study of T cells in narcolepsy. This table comes from immunoSEQ multiplex PCR, and its TCRdb copy is limited to in-frame clones, with some not included. This sample has 34,000 or so clones, with around three quarters found just once. Sequencing was performed on memory (CD45RA-) CD4+ T cells from blood. These receptors were collected from a human donor in good health.

V and J are TRBV14 and TRBJ1-2, with 11 bases identical to TRBD1. Trimming removed 1 base from V and 5 bases from J; junction bases left unmatched: 6. Germline CDR1 is SGHDN and CDR2 is FVKESK. The CDR3 has 16 residues. DNA of the CDR3: TGTGCCAGCAGCCAAGGGACAGGGGGCGCGGGATATGGCTACACCTTC. Its translation is CASSQGTGGAGYGYTF.

The chain is built from TRBV11-2 and TRBJ1-1, with TRBD1 matching over 9 bases. The CDR3 loop spans 14 amino acids. V shed 6 bases and J 1 base; nucleotides not matched to a gene: 3. The germline gives CDR1 SGHAT, CDR2 FQNNGV. Written as DNA, the CDR3 is TGTGCCAGCAGACTGACAGGGGGGAACACTGAAGCTTTCTTT. It codes for CASRLTGGNTEAFF. Filled out from reference TRBV11-2 and TRBJ1-1, the complete variable domain reads EAGVAQSPRYKIIEKRQSVAFWCNPISGHATLYWYQQILGQGPKLLIQFQNNGVVDDSQLPKDRFSAERLKGVDSTLKIQPAKLEDSAVYLCASRLTGGNTEAFFGQGTRLTVV.

The chain combines TRBV5-4 with TRBJ1-3; the D gene is possibly TRBD1 (6 bases). Germline V gene lookup returns CDR1 SGHNT and CDR2 YYREEE (reference sequence). This CDR3 has 13 amino acids. V was shortened by 3 bases and J by 7 bases, with 11 bases between the two germline ends. In DNA form, the CDR3 reads TGTGCCAGCAGCTACGGGGGCAGCAACACCATATATTTT. It is translated as CASSYGGSNTIYF.

The gene calls are TRBV5-1 and TRBJ2-1; 7 bases are shared with TRBD2. The CDR3 has 15 residues. Trimming at V came to 4 bases and at J to 7 bases, leaving 11 bases not matched to a gene. Per the germline V gene, CDR1 is SGHRS and CDR2 is YFSETQ. The CDR3, as DNA: TGCGCCAGCAGCCTCTTAGGGAGGGCGTTGAATGAGCAGTTCTTC. Translated: CASSLLGRALNEQFF.

This rearrangement joins TRBV19 to TRBJ1-3; D not certain. The V and J ends lost 5 bases and 2 bases respectively, with 16 bases between them. The germline CDR1 and CDR2 sequences are LNHDA and SQIVND (reference sequence). This CDR3 is 16 amino acids long. The CDR3 DNA reads TGTGCCAGTAGTCTACCCCGAACATCAACTGGAAACACCATATATTTT. This gives the protein CASSLPRTSTGNTIYF.